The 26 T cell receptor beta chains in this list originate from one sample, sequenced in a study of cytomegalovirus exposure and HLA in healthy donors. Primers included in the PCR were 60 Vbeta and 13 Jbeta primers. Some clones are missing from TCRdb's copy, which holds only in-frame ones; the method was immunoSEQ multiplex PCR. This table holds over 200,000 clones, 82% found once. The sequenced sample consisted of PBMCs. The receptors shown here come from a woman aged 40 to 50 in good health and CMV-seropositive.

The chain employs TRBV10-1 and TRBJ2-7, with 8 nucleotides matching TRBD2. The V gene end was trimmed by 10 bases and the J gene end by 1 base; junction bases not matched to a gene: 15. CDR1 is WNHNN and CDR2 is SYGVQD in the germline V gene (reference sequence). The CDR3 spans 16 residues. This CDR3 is CAKRPGGIGRSYEQYF. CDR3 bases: TGCGCCAAGAGGCCGGGGGGGATCGGGCGGTCCTACGAGCAGTACTTC.

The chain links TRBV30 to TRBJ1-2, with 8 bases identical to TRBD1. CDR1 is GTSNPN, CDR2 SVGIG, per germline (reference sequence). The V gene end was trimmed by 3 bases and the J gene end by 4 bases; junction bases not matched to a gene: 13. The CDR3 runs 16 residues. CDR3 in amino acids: CAWRPSAGQVGYGYTF. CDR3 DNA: TGTGCCTGGAGGCCCTCGGCGGGACAGGTTGGCTATGGCTACACCTTC.

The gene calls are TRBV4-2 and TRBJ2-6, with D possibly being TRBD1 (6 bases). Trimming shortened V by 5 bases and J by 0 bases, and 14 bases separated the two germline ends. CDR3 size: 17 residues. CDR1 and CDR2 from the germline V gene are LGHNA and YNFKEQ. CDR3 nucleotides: TGTGCCAGCAGCGCCCGGGACACCAACTCTGGGGCCAACGTCCTGACTTTC. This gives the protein CASSARDTNSGANVLTF.

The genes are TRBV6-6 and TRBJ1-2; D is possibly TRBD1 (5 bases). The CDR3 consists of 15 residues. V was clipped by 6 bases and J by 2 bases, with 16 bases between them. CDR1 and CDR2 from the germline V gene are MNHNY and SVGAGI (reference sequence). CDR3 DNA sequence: TGTGCCAGCAGATCCGGGGGTGCCTGGAACTATGGCTACACCTTC. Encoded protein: CASRSGGAWNYGYTF.

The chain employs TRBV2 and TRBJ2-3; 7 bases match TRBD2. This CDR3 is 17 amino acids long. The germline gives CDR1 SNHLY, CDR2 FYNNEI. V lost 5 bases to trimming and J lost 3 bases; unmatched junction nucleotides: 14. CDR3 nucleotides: TGTGCCAGCAGTCCCCACTATGGACTAGAAAAGACAGATACGCAGTATTTT. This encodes CASSPHYGLEKTDTQYF.

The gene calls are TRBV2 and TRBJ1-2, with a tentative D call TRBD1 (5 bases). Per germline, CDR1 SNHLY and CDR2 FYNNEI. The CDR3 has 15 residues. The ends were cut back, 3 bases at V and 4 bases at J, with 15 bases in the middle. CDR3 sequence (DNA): TGTGCCAGCAGTGATCAGGGTCAGTCTCTCTATGGCTACACCTTC. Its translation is CASSDQGQSLYGYTF.

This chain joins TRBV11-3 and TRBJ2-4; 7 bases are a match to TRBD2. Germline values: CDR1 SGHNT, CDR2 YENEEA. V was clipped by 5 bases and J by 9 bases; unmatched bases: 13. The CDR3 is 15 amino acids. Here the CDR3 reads CASSRNSGIDGIQYF. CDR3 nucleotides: TGTGCCAGCAGCCGCAACAGCGGGATTGACGGCATTCAGTACTTC.

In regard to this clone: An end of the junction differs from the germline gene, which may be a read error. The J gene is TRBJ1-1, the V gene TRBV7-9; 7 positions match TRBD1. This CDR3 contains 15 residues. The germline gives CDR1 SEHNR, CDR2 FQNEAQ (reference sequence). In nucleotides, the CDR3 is TGTTCCAGCACCGGACAGGTACTACTGAACACTGAAGCTTTCTTT. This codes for CSSTGQVLLNTEAFF.

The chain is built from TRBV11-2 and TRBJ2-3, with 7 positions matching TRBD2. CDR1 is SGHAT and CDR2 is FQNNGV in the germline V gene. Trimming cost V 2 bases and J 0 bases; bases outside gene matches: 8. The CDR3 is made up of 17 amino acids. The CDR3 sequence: CASSLPAGRASTDTQYF. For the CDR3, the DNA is TGTGCCAGCAGCTTACCAGCGGGACGAGCTAGCACAGATACGCAGTATTTT.

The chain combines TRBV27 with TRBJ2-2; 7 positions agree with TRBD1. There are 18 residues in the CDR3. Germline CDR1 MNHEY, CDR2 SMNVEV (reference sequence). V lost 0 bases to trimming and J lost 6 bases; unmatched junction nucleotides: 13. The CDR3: CASSLSNLRQGIAGELFF. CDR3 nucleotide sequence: TGTGCCAGCAGTTTATCCAACCTTAGACAGGGCATCGCCGGGGAGCTGTTTTTT.

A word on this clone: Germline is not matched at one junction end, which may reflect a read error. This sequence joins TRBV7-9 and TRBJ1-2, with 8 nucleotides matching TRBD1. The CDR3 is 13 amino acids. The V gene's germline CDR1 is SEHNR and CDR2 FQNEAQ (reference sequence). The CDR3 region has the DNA TGTTCCAGCAGCTTAGGACAGGGAGGCGGCTACACCTTC. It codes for CSSSLGQGGGYTF.

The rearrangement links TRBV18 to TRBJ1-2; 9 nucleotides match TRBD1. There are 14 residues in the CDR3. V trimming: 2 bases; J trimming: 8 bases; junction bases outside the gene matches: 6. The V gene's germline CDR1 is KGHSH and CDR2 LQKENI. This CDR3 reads CASSPGQGNGGYTF. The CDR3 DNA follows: TGTGCCAGCTCACCAGGACAGGGGAATGGGGGCTACACCTTC. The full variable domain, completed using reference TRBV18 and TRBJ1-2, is NAGVMQNPRHLVRRRGQEARLRCSPMKGHSHVYWYRQLPEEGLKFMVYLQKENIIDESGMPKERFSAEFPKEGPSILRIQQVVRGDSAAYFCASSPGQGNGGYTFGSGTRLTVV.

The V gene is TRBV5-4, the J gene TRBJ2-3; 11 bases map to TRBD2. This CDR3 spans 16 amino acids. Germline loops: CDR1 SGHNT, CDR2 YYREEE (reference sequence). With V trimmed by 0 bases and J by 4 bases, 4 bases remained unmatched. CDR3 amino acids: CASSLGSSGGADTQYF. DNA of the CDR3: TGTGCCAGCAGCTTGGGTAGTAGCGGGGGGGCAGATACGCAGTATTTT.

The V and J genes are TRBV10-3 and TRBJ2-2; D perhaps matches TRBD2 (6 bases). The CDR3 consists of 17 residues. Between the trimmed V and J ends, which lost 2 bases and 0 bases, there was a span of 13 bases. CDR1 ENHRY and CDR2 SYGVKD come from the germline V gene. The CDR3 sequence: CAISEGFSGANTGELFF. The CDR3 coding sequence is TGTGCCATCAGTGAGGGCTTTAGCGGTGCGAACACCGGGGAGCTGTTTTTT.

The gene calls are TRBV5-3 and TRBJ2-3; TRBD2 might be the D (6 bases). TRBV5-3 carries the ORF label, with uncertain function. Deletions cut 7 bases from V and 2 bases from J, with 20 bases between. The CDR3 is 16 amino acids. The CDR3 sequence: CAREGSGEGDTDTQYF. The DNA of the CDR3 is TGTGCCAGAGAGGGGTCGGGGGAAGGGGACACAGATACGCAGTATTTT.

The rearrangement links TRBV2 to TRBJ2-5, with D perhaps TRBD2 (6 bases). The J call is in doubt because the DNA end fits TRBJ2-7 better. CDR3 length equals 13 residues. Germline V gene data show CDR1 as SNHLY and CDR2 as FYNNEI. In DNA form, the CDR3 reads TGTGCCAGCATGACGGGAGTCTCCTACGAGCAGTACTTC. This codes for CASMTGVSYEQYF.

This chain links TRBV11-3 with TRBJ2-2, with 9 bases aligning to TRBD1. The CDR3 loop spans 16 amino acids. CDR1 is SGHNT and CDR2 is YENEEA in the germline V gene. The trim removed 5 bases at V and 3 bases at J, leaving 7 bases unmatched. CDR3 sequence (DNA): TGTGCCAGCAGCCGCCCGGACAGGGGAGACACCGGGGAGCTGTTTTTT. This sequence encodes CASSRPDRGDTGELFF.

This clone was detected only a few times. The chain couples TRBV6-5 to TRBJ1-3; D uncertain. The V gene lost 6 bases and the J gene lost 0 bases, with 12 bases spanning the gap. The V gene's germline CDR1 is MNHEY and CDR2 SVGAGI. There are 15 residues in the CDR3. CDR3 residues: CASSLGSLSGNTIYF. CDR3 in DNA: TGTGCCAGCAGCCTCGGGAGCCTCTCTGGAAACACCATATATTTT.

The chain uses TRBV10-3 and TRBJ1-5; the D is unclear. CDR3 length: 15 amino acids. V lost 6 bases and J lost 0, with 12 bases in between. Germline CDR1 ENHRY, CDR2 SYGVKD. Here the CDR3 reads CAIREGGSSNQPQHF. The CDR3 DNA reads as TGTGCCATCAGGGAGGGAGGGAGTAGCAATCAGCCCCAGCATTTT.

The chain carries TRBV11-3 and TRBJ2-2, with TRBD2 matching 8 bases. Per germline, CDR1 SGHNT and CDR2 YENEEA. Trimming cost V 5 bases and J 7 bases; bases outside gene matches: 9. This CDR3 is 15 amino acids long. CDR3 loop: CASSPGGGQGGELFF. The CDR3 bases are TGTGCCAGCAGCCCGGGCGGGGGGCAGGGCGGGGAGCTGTTTTTT. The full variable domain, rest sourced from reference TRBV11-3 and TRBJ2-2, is EAGVVQSPRYKIIEKKQPVAFWCNPISGHNTLYWYLQNLGQGPELLIRYENEEAVDDSQLPKDRFSAERLKGVDSTLKIQPAELGDSAVYLCASSPGGGQGGELFFGEGSRLTVL.

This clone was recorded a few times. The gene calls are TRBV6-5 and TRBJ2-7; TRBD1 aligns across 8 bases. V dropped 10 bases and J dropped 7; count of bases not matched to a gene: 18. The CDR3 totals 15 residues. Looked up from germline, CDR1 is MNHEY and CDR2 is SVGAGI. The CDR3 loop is CATAHLVGTGTEQYF. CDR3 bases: TGTGCCACAGCCCACCTCGTAGGGACAGGCACGGAGCAGTACTTC.

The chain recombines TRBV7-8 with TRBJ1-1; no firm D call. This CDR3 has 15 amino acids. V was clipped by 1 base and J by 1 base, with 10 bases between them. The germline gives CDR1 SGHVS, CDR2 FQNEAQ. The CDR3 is CASSLGETSNTEAFF. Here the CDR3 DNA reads TGTGCCAGCAGCTTAGGCGAGACATCGAACACTGAAGCTTTCTTT.

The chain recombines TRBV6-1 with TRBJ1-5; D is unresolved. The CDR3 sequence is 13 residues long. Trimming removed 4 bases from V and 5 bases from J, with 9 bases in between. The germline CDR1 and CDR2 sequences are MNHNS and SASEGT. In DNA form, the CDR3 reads TGTGCCAGCAGTGGGGCGCGTGATCAGCCCCAGCATTTT. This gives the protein CASSGARDQPQHF.

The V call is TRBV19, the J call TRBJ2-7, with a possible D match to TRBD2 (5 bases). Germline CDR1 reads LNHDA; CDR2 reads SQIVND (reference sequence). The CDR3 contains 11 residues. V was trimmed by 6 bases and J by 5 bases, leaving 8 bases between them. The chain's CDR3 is CASREGNEQYF. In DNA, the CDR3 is TGTGCCAGTAGAGAGGGAAACGAGCAGTACTTC.

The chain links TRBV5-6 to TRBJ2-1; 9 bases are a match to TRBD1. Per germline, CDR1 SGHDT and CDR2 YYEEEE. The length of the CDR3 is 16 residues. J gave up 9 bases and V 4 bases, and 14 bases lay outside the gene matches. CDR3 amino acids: CASSQGQGGLASEQFF. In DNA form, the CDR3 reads TGTGCCAGCAGCCAGGGACAGGGTGGCCTAGCCTCTGAGCAGTTCTTC.

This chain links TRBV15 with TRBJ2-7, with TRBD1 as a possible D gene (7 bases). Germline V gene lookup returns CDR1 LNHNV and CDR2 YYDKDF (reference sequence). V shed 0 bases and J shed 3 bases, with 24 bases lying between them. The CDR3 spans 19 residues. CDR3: CATSRDKGGQSTPLYEQYF. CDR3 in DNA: TGTGCCACCAGCAGAGATAAGGGGGGACAGTCCACCCCCCTCTACGAGCAGTACTTC. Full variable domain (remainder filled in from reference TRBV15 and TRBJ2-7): DAMVIQNPRYQVTQFGKPVTLSCSQTLNHNVMYWYQQKSSQAPKLLFHYYDKDFNNEADTPDNFQSRRPNTSFCFLDIRSPGLGDTAMYLCATSRDKGGQSTPLYEQYFGPGTRLTVT.